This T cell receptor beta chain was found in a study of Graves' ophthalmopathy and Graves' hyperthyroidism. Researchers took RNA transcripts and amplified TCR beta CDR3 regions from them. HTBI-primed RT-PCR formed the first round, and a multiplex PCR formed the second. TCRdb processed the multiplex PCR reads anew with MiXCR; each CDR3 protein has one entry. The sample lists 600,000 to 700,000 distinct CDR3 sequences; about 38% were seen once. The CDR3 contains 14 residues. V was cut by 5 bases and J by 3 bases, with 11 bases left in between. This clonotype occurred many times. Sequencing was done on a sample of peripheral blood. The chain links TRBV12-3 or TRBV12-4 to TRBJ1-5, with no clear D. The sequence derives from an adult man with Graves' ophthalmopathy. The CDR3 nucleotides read TGTGCCAGCAGTCCGGGCCCAAACAATCAGCCCCAGCATTTT. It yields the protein CASSPGPNNQPQHF.